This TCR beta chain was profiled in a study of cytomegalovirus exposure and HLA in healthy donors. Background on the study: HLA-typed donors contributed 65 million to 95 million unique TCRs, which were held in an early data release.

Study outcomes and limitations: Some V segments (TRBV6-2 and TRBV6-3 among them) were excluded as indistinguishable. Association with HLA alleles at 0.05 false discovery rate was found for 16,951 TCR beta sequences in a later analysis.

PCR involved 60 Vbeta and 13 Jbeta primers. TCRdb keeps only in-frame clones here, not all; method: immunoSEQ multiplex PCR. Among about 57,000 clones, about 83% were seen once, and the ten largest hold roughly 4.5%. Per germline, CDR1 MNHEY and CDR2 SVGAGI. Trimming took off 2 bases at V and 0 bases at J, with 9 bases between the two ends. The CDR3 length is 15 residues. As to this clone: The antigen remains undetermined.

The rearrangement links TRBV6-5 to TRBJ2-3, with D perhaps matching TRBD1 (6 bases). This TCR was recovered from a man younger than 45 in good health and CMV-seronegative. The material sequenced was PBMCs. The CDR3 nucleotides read TGTGCCAGCAGTTACCTGGACAGTAGCACAGATACGCAGTATTTT. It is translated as CASSYLDSSTDTQYF.